Sequencing of this TCR beta chain was carried out in a study of T cells after yellow fever vaccination. TCRdb reprocessed the 5' RACE reads via MiXCR and lists one record per CDR3 protein. Seen here are 250,000 or so distinct CDR3 sequences, over 3% observed once, and the top ten hold around a fifth. This clonotype was detected many times. CDR3 size: 12 residues. V shed 2 bases, J shed 6 bases, and the junction held 1 base outside the gene matches. CDR1 and CDR2 (germline): SGHTA, FQGNSA. The specimen was PBMCs, collected 15 days after the yellow fever booster vaccination. The source of this sequence is a man between 18 and 29 years old who received the YFV17D yellow fever vaccine. The rearrangement joins TRBV7-2 to TRBJ2-7; 7 nucleotides align to TRBD1. DNA for the CDR3: TGTGCCAGCAGCTTAAACAGGGGCGAGCAGTACTTC. Amino acids: CASSLNRGEQYF.